This T cell receptor (beta chain) was identified during a study of blood T cells in healthy people across ages. Study-wide points: Unsorted PBMC material precluded a definitive naive versus antigen-experienced comparison. Considered underestimates were the diversity estimates obtained from one million T cells.

J was trimmed by 8 bases and V by 7 bases; bases with no gene match: 14. The CDR3 sequence is 14 residues long. Germline assignment: CDR1 SQVTM and CDR2 ANQGSEA. Combining a sample-barcoded 5' primer with a J-beta primer mix, a second PCR ran for roughly 7 to 12 cycles. TCRdb reanalysed the 5' RACE reads using MiXCR and keeps one entry per CDR3 protein. The sample has around 900,000 distinct CDR3 sequences; under 30% are singletons. This clonotype was counted ten times or more. Its antigen is not identified. This chain uses TRBV29-1 with TRBJ1-2; 9 nucleotides match TRBD1. Sample: blood. The sequence was collected from a woman of 80 years or more in good health. The DNA for the CDR3 is TGCAGCGCCCGGGACAGGGAGGGATCGTGGGGCTACACCTTC. This translates into CSARDREGSWGYTF.